Described below is a single T cell receptor (beta chain) sequence and its context. How the authors handled the data: Scientists estimated how many nucleated cells there were by amplifying reference gene primers. Assay: immunoSEQ multiplex PCR; the TCRdb copy retains only in-frame clones and omits some. V, J and clone size derive from that table, while D and trimming were established from the DNA sequence. Of 99,000 or so clones in the sample, 87% were seen once. These data come from a study of blood T cell repertoires in COVID-19. Background on the study: Donors in the United States, Italy and Spain gave samples during acute or convalescent COVID-19. In each case, the material was cDNA or gDNA derived from T cells, B-cell-depleted T cells, or PBMCs.

CDR3 size: 12 residues. Germline V gene sequence: CDR1 LNHDA, CDR2 SQIVND (reference sequence). Unmatched junction bases numbered 3, after V lost 0 bases and J lost 13 bases. This TCR derives from a man in his forties or fifties with acute or convalescent COVID-19. The chain is built from TRBV19 and TRBJ2-1, with 7 bases that match TRBD1. The sequenced material came from peripheral blood. The CDR3 nucleotides are TGTGCCAGTAGTATAGAAGACAGGGATCAGTTCTTC. Amino acids: CASSIEDRDQFF. Based on the CDR3 plus reference TRBV19 and TRBJ2-1, the full variable domain is DGGITQSPKYLFRKEGQNVTLSCEQNLNHDAMYWYRQDPGQGLRLIYYSQIVNDFQKGDIAEGYSVSREKKESFPLTVTSAQKNPTAFYLCASSIEDRDQFFGPGTRLTVL.